Listed below are T cell receptor beta chains from one sample, sequenced in a study of cytomegalovirus exposure and HLA in healthy donors. Method: immunoSEQ multiplex PCR; TCRdb's copy keeps in-frame clones and lacks some. Of fewer than 120,000 clones listed, 70% to 85% are singletons. Sequencing input: PBMCs. These receptor sequences come from a man under 40 in good health and CMV-seropositive. CDR3s include the opening cysteine and the closing phenylalanine or tryptophan. Fields, in order: V gene, J gene, D gene, clone size, CDR3 protein, CDR3 DNA. A D gene is named only where the DNA matches it firmly. The size of a clone is reported for some rows only, either as once, few or many, or as a class for expanded clones.

V gene: TRBV19
J gene: TRBJ2-7
D gene: TRBD2
clone size: few
CDR3 protein: CATSPGGYGYEQYF
CDR3 DNA: TGTGCCACCTCACCGGGGGGTTACGGCTACGAGCAGTACTTC

V gene: TRBV4-3
J gene: TRBJ2-7
D gene: TRBD2
clone size: .
CDR3 protein: CASSQVTGGSYEQYF
CDR3 DNA: TGCGCCAGCAGCCAAGTAACGGGGGGTTCCTACGAGCAGTACTTC

V gene: TRBV25-1
J gene: TRBJ1-6
D gene: .
clone size: .
CDR3 protein: CASSEYSGKRESPLHF
CDR3 DNA: TGTGCCAGCAGTGAATACTCGGGAAAGAGGGAGTCACCCCTCCACTTT

V gene: TRBV27
J gene: TRBJ1-1
D gene: TRBD1
clone size: .
CDR3 protein: CASSPWTGWDTEAFF
CDR3 DNA: TGTGCCAGCAGTCCCTGGACAGGGTGGGACACTGAAGCTTTCTTT

V gene: TRBV19
J gene: TRBJ1-1
D gene: TRBD1
clone size: .
CDR3 protein: CASNTGAEAFF
CDR3 DNA: TGTGCCAGTAACACAGGGGCTGAAGCTTTCTTT

V gene: TRBV29-1
J gene: TRBJ2-1
D gene: .
clone size: .
CDR3 protein: CSVGGGNEQFF
CDR3 DNA: TGCAGCGTGGGTGGAGGTAATGAGCAGTTCTTC

V gene: TRBV7-2
J gene: TRBJ2-7
D gene: .
clone size: .
CDR3 protein: CASSLESGGGSTSSYEQYF
CDR3 DNA: TGTGCCAGCAGCTTAGAGTCGGGGGGCGGGTCTACGAGCTCCTACGAGCAGTACTTC

V gene: TRBV27
J gene: TRBJ2-2
D gene: .
clone size: once
CDR3 protein: CASSLQGRSGTGELFF
CDR3 DNA: TGTGCCAGCAGTTTACAGGGTCGGTCGGGCACCGGGGAGCTGTTTTTT

V gene: TRBV6-6
J gene: TRBJ2-1
D gene: .
clone size: .
CDR3 protein: CASSYSMGQSYNEQFF
CDR3 DNA: TGTGCCAGCAGTTACTCGATGGGACAAAGTTACAATGAGCAGTTCTTC

V gene: TRBV5-1
J gene: TRBJ1-1
D gene: .
clone size: .
CDR3 protein: CASSLFAMNTEAFF
CDR3 DNA: TGCGCCAGCAGCTTGTTTGCGATGAACACTGAAGCTTTCTTT

V gene: TRBV27
J gene: TRBJ2-7
D gene: .
clone size: .
CDR3 protein: CASSLYPPTYEQYF
CDR3 DNA: TGTGCCAGCAGTTTATATCCCCCAACCTACGAGCAGTACTTC

V gene: TRBV25-1
J gene: TRBJ2-2
D gene: TRBD1
clone size: .
CDR3 protein: CASSEYTGGTGELFF
CDR3 DNA: TGTGCCAGCAGTGAATATACAGGGGGCACCGGGGAGCTGTTTTTT

V gene: TRBV28
J gene: TRBJ1-4
D gene: TRBD1
clone size: .
CDR3 protein: CASSLGDRGWGEKLFF
CDR3 DNA: TGTGCCAGCAGTTTGGGGGACAGGGGGTGGGGTGAAAAACTGTTTTTT

V gene: TRBV7-8
J gene: TRBJ2-4
D gene: .
clone size: .
CDR3 protein: CASSSPDQGNIQYF
CDR3 DNA: TGTGCCAGCAGCTCGCCCGATCAGGGAAACATTCAGTACTTC

V gene: TRBV7-6
J gene: TRBJ1-2
D gene: .
clone size: .
CDR3 protein: CASSPGRDNNYGYTF
CDR3 DNA: TGTGCCAGCAGCCCGGGGAGGGACAATAACTATGGCTACACCTTC

V gene: TRBV5-3
J gene: TRBJ1-1
D gene: TRBD1
clone size: .
CDR3 protein: CARSDPGQGRTEAFF
CDR3 DNA: TGTGCCAGAAGCGATCCGGGACAGGGGAGGACTGAAGCTTTCTTT

V gene: TRBV4-2
J gene: TRBJ1-6
D gene: .
clone size: .
CDR3 protein: CASSQERREVAPLHF
CDR3 DNA: TGTGCCAGCAGCCAAGAACGCAGGGAGGTTGCACCCCTCCACTTT

V gene: TRBV18
J gene: TRBJ1-1
D gene: TRBD1
clone size: .
CDR3 protein: CASLLTGESTEAFF
CDR3 DNA: TGTGCCAGCTTGCTGACAGGGGAGTCCACTGAAGCTTTCTTT

V gene: TRBV13
J gene: TRBJ2-7
D gene: TRBD1
clone size: .
CDR3 protein: CASSLPGTDPTYEQYF
CDR3 DNA: TGTGCCAGCAGCTTACCCGGGACAGATCCAACCTACGAGCAGTACTTC

V gene: TRBV6-5
J gene: TRBJ1-1
D gene: .
clone size: once
CDR3 protein: CASSYVEIFTEAFF
CDR3 DNA: TGTGCCAGCAGTTACGTAGAGATCTTCACTGAAGCTTTCTTT

V gene: TRBV4-1
J gene: TRBJ1-2
D gene: .
clone size: .
CDR3 protein: CASSQETETAFYGYTF
CDR3 DNA: TGCGCCAGCAGCCAAGAAACAGAGACGGCCTTCTATGGCTACACCTTC

V gene: TRBV11-2
J gene: TRBJ2-7
D gene: .
clone size: .
CDR3 protein: CASRYIGQTQSSYEQYF
CDR3 DNA: TGTGCCAGCAGATATATAGGACAGACACAGAGCTCCTACGAGCAGTACTTC

V gene: TRBV5-5
J gene: TRBJ1-2
D gene: .
clone size: once
CDR3 protein: CASSAGATYGYTF
CDR3 DNA: TGTGCCAGCAGCGCAGGGGCTACCTATGGCTACACCTTC

V gene: TRBV5-1
J gene: TRBJ2-7
D gene: TRBD1
clone size: .
CDR3 protein: CASSLSTTGYEQYF
CDR3 DNA: TGCGCCAGCAGCTTAAGTACGACAGGGTACGAGCAGTACTTC

V gene: TRBV5-1
J gene: TRBJ2-3
D gene: .
clone size: .
CDR3 protein: CASSSAKGRDTQYF
CDR3 DNA: TGCGCCAGCAGCTCGGCCAAAGGGAGAGATACGCAGTATTTT

V gene: TRBV7-9
J gene: TRBJ2-1
D gene: TRBD2
clone size: .
CDR3 protein: CASSLDIFRMGGGDEQFF
CDR3 DNA: TGTGCCAGCAGCTTAGATATCTTTAGGATGGGGGGAGGGGATGAGCAGTTCTTC

V gene: TRBV7-9
J gene: TRBJ2-3
D gene: .
clone size: .
CDR3 protein: CASSLGDRVLFTDTQYF
CDR3 DNA: TGTGCCAGCAGCTTAGGCGACAGAGTGCTTTTCACAGATACGCAGTATTTT

V gene: TRBV19
J gene: TRBJ1-2
D gene: TRBD1
clone size: .
CDR3 protein: CASRPLTGVGYTF
CDR3 DNA: TGTGCCAGTAGGCCTTTAACAGGGGTTGGCTACACCTTC

V gene: TRBV2
J gene: TRBJ1-1
D gene: TRBD1
clone size: .
CDR3 protein: CASSEAGTGHTEAFF
CDR3 DNA: TGTGCCAGCAGTGAAGCGGGGACAGGGCACACTGAAGCTTTCTTT

V gene: TRBV29-1
J gene: TRBJ1-2
D gene: .
clone size: once
CDR3 protein: CSVESFYGYTF
CDR3 DNA: TGCAGCGTTGAGTCATTCTATGGCTACACCTTC

V gene: TRBV29-1
J gene: TRBJ2-1
D gene: .
clone size: .
CDR3 protein: CSAGTGRGDEQFF
CDR3 DNA: TGCAGCGCTGGGACAGGGCGGGGGGATGAGCAGTTCTTC

V gene: TRBV7-2
J gene: TRBJ2-7
D gene: TRBD2
clone size: .
CDR3 protein: CASSTVGGGRYEQYF
CDR3 DNA: TGTGCCAGCAGCACCGTCGGCGGGGGGCGTTACGAGCAGTACTTC

V gene: TRBV18
J gene: TRBJ1-1
D gene: .
clone size: .
CDR3 protein: CASSPGQIKNTEAFF
CDR3 DNA: TGTGCCAGCTCACCCGGACAGATAAAGAACACTGAAGCTTTCTTT

V gene: TRBV27
J gene: TRBJ2-7
D gene: .
clone size: .
CDR3 protein: CASSSLLVPYEQYF
CDR3 DNA: TGTGCCAGCAGTTCGCTGCTAGTCCCCTACGAGCAGTACTTC

V gene: TRBV2
J gene: TRBJ2-1
D gene: TRBD1
clone size: once
CDR3 protein: CASSPLGTAYNEQFF
CDR3 DNA: TGTGCCAGCAGTCCCCTGGGGACAGCCTACAATGAGCAGTTCTTC

V gene: TRBV19
J gene: TRBJ2-1
D gene: TRBD1
clone size: .
CDR3 protein: CASSPGTGDYNEQFF
CDR3 DNA: TGTGCCAGTAGTCCCGGGACAGGGGACTACAATGAGCAGTTCTTC

V gene: TRBV19
J gene: TRBJ2-7
D gene: .
clone size: many
CDR3 protein: CASSIDSSSYEQYF
CDR3 DNA: TGTGCCAGTAGTATTGACTCCAGCTCCTACGAGCAGTACTTC